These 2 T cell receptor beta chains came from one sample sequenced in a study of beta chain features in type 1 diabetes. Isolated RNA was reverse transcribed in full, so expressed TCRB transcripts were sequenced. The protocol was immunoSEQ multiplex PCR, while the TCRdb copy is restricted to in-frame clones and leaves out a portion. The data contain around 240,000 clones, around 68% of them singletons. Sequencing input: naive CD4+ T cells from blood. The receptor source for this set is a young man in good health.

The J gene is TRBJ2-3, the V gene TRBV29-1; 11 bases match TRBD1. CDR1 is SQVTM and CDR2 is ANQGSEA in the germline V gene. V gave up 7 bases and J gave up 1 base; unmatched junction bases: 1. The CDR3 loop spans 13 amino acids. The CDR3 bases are TGCAGCGCGGACAGGGGGCGCACAGATACGCAGTATTTT. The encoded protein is CSADRGRTDTQYF.

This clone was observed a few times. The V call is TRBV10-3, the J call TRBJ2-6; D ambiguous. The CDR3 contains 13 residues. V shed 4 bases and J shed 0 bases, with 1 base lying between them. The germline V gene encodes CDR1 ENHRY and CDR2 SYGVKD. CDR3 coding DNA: TGTGCCATCAGTGGCTCTGGGGCCAACGTCCTGACTTTC. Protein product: CAISGSGANVLTF.